Below, 20 T cell receptor beta chains from the same sample are listed, as sequenced in a study of T cells in Graves' hyperthyroidism and ophthalmopathy. From RNA transcripts, TCR beta CDR3 regions were amplified. TCR CDR3 regions were first amplified by RT-PCR with HTBI primers. Via MiXCR, TCRdb re-called the multiplex PCR reads, giving one row per CDR3 protein. The table lists hundreds of thousands of distinct CDR3 sequences, about 45% of them singletons. The sample taken for sequencing was peripheral blood or thyroid tissue (not recorded which). Receptors originate from an adult man with Graves' disease, either hyperthyroidism or ophthalmopathy (not recorded which).

The gene calls are TRBV9 and TRBJ1-2, with 7 bases aligning to TRBD1. The J segment lost 6 bases and the V segment lost 3 bases, leaving 5 bases of the junction unmatched. Germline loops: CDR1 SGDLS, CDR2 YYNGEE. This CDR3 is 13 amino acids long. CDR3 DNA sequence: TGTGCCAGCAGCGGGCCGACAGGGAATGGCTACACCTTC. Encoded protein: CASSGPTGNGYTF.

This clonotype came up a few times. With a much larger clone just one base away, this may be a read error. The chain uses TRBV7-8 and TRBJ2-7; 7 bases line up with TRBD1. Looked up from germline, CDR1 is SGHVS and CDR2 is FQNEAQ. This CDR3 has 13 amino acids. J lost 0 bases, V lost 6 bases, and 2 bases had no gene match. In nucleotides, the CDR3 is TGTGCCAGCAGGGGGGACAGCTCCTACGAGCAGTACTTC. Protein sequence: CASRGDSSYEQYF.

CDR3 protein: CASSVGGVGETQYF. CDR3 DNA sequence: TGTGCCAGCAGCGTAGGAGGGGTTGGAGAGACCCAGTACTTC. This rearrangement joins TRBV9 to TRBJ2-5, with D possibly called TRBD1 or TRBD2 (5 bases each). In germline, CDR1 is SGDLS, CDR2 YYNGEE. There are 14 residues in the CDR3. V was shortened by 0 bases and J by 4 bases, with 10 bases between the two germline ends. The complete variable domain, with remaining parts taken from reference TRBV9 and TRBJ2-5, reads DSGVTQTPKHLITATGQRVTLRCSPRSGDLSVYWYQQSLDQGLQFLIQYYNGEERAKGNILERFSAQQFPDLHSELNLSSLELGDSALYFCASSVGGVGETQYFGPGTRLLVL.

This sequence joins TRBV7-2 and TRBJ1-1, with no clear D. Trimming stripped 1 base from V and 3 bases from J, with 15 bases between. CDR3 length: 16 amino acids. Germline assignment: CDR1 SGHTA and CDR2 FQGNSA. Here the CDR3 DNA reads TGTGCCAGCAGCTTAGGTTGGTGGACCCTTTACACTGAAGCTTTCTTT. Translated: CASSLGWWTLYTEAFF.

The gene calls are TRBV19 and TRBJ2-2, with TRBD1 matching over 10 bases. The CDR3 is made up of 15 amino acids. Losses at the gene ends were 4 bases for V and 3 bases for J; bases not matched to a gene: 2. Per germline, CDR1 LNHDA and CDR2 SQIVND (reference sequence). CDR3: CASSTGTGDTGELFF. The CDR3 bases are TGTGCCAGTAGTACCGGGACAGGGGACACCGGGGAGCTGTTTTTT. Complete variable domain (other parts from reference TRBV19 and TRBJ2-2): DGGITQSPKYLFRKEGQNVTLSCEQNLNHDAMYWYRQDPGQGLRLIYYSQIVNDFQKGDIAEGYSVSREKKESFPLTVTSAQKNPTAFYLCASSTGTGDTGELFFGEGSRLTVL.

The CDR3 sequence: CASSVAGEVAAWGNTIYF. The CDR3, as DNA: TGTGCCAGCAGCGTAGCGGGGGAAGTAGCTGCGTGGGGAAACACCATATATTTT. The V gene is TRBV9, the J gene TRBJ1-3; D is perhaps TRBD1 (5 bases). The CDR3 has 18 amino acids. Germline V gene data show CDR1 as SGDLS and CDR2 as YYNGEE. V was trimmed by 0 bases and J by 4 bases, leaving 20 bases between them. Filled out from reference TRBV9 and TRBJ1-3, the complete variable domain reads DSGVTQTPKHLITATGQRVTLRCSPRSGDLSVYWYQQSLDQGLQFLIQYYNGEERAKGNILERFSAQQFPDLHSELNLSSLELGDSALYFCASSVAGEVAAWGNTIYFGEGSWLTVV.

This rearrangement joins TRBV2 to TRBJ1-5; D remains ambiguous. With 6 bases removed from V and 7 bases from J, the gap between germline ends came to 19 bases. This CDR3 is 15 amino acids long. The germline V gene has CDR1 SNHLY and CDR2 FYNNEI. The CDR3 loop is CASSKGLEGYQPQHF. CDR3 bases: TGTGCCAGCAGCAAAGGACTCGAAGGATACCAGCCCCAGCATTTT.

The chain carries TRBV7-2 and TRBJ2-6; 7 nucleotides align to TRBD1. V trimming: 5 bases; J trimming: 4 bases; junction bases outside the gene matches: 11. This CDR3 region has 17 residues. CDR1 is SGHTA and CDR2 is FQGNSA in the germline V gene. CDR3 residues: CASSKGQLGPGANVLTF. CDR3 coding DNA: TGTGCCAGCAGCAAGGGACAGCTGGGGCCCGGGGCCAACGTCCTGACTTTC.

This chain uses TRBV7-2 with TRBJ2-7; D is unresolved. The CDR3 extends over 12 amino acids. Germline V gives CDR1 SGHTA, CDR2 FQGNSA. V was trimmed by 6 bases and J by 3 bases, leaving 9 bases between them. CDR3 sequence (DNA): TGTGCCAGCAGTTGGTCGGTCTACGAGCAGTACTTC. It codes for CASSWSVYEQYF.

The chain combines TRBV20-1 with TRBJ2-7, with TRBD2 identical over 7 bases. Germline CDR1 and CDR2: DFQATT and SNEGSKA (reference sequence). CDR3 length: 15 residues. V was clipped by 0 bases and J by 0 bases; unmatched bases: 5. CDR3 DNA: TGCAGTGCTAGAGAAAGCGGGGCAGACTCCTACGAGCAGTACTTC. Residues: CSARESGADSYEQYF.

This clonotype occurred many times. The gene calls are TRBV10-3 and TRBJ1-2, with no clear D. Germline V gene data show CDR1 as ENHRY and CDR2 as SYGVKD. The CDR3 contains 15 residues. Trimming took 10 bases from V and 4 from J, leaving 22 bases between them. The CDR3 region has the DNA TGTGCCAACAAACCTGACACGGTGAGGAGCTATGGCTACACCTTC. Its translation: CANKPDTVRSYGYTF.

This clonotype was observed a few times. The genes are TRBV2 and TRBJ1-6; 7 nucleotides agree with TRBD1. Trimming removed 5 bases from V and 9 bases from J; junction bases left unmatched: 7. CDR1 is SNHLY and CDR2 is FYNNEI in the germline V gene. The CDR3 totals 14 residues. CDR3 protein: CASSSGTVSSPLHF. The CDR3 DNA reads as TGTGCCAGCAGTTCCGGGACAGTGAGTTCACCCCTCCACTTT. Full variable domain (remainder filled in from reference TRBV2 and TRBJ1-6): EPEVTQTPSHQVTQMGQEVILRCVPISNHLYFYWYRQILGQKVEFLVSFYNNEISEKSEIFDDQFSVERPDGSNFTLKIRSTKLEDSAMYFCASSSGTVSSPLHFGNGTRLTVT.

The rearrangement uses TRBV5-6 and TRBJ1-2; D not resolved. Germline assignment: CDR1 SGHDT and CDR2 YYEEEE. This CDR3 region has 14 residues. V was cut by 0 bases and J by 5 bases, with 11 bases left in between. The chain's CDR3 is CASSLARREYGYTF. CDR3 DNA: TGTGCCAGCAGCTTGGCCCGTCGGGAGTATGGCTACACCTTC.

The chain links TRBV20-1 to TRBJ2-5; the match to TRBD1 covers 10 bases. This CDR3 comprises 17 residues. Germline CDR1 reads DFQATT; CDR2 reads SNEGSKA (reference sequence). V gave up 1 base and J gave up 3 bases; unmatched junction bases: 11. The CDR3 region has the DNA TGCAGTGCTAGAGTTACGATGGACAGGGGGACCAAAGAGACCCAGTACTTC. This translates into CSARVTMDRGTKETQYF.

V usage is TRBV6-1 and J usage is TRBJ1-5; 8 nucleotides line up with TRBD1. CDR1 MNHNS and CDR2 SASEGT come from the germline V gene. Trimming cost V 10 bases and J 4 bases; bases outside gene matches: 9. The CDR3 is 14 amino acids. DNA for the CDR3: TGTGCCACCCACCACGGGACAGGAAATCAGCCCCAGCATTTT. Protein product: CATHHGTGNQPQHF.

The genes are TRBV6-1 and TRBJ1-5; 7 bases fit TRBD1. The germline CDR1 and CDR2 sequences are MNHNS and SASEGT. V shed 7 bases and J 4 bases; nucleotides not matched to a gene: 7. This CDR3 region has 14 residues. The CDR3 DNA is TGTGCCAGCAAATTCCAACAGGGGAATCAGCCCCAGCATTTT. As protein: CASKFQQGNQPQHF.

The chain links TRBV20-1 to TRBJ1-1, with D maybe TRBD1 (6 bases). The CDR3 is made up of 14 amino acids. CDR1 and CDR2 (germline): DFQATT, SNEGSKA (reference sequence). Trimming took off 2 bases at V and 1 base at J, with 11 bases between the two ends. The CDR3 protein is CSARRGHPNTEAFF. CDR3 coding DNA: TGCAGTGCTAGAAGGGGACACCCGAACACTGAAGCTTTCTTT.

The sample holds many counts of this clonotype. The V call is TRBV20-1, the J call TRBJ1-2; TRBD1 might be the D (5 bases). Looked up from germline, CDR1 is DFQATT and CDR2 is SNEGSKA (reference sequence). The CDR3 is 11 residues long. V lost 7 bases, J lost 4 bases, and 10 bases lay in between. This chain's CDR3 is CSVKTVYGYTF. CDR3 coding DNA: TGCAGTGTAAAGACAGTCTATGGCTACACCTTC.

Turning to this clonotype: The CDR3 carries no conserved terminal phenylalanine or tryptophan, so it likely arises from a read error. The CDR3 nucleotides are TGCAGTGCTGTCGAGAGTATTAATTCACCCCTCCACCTT. Translated, it gives CSAVESINSPLHL. The chain combines TRBV20-1 with TRBJ1-6; D is ambiguous. This CDR3 is built from 13 residues. Per the germline V gene, CDR1 is DFQATT and CDR2 is SNEGSKA (reference sequence). Trimming stripped 5 bases from V and 6 bases from J, with 11 bases between.

The J gene is TRBJ1-6, the V gene TRBV5-6; no clear D. V lost 0 bases and J lost 10, with 8 bases in between. The germline CDR1 and CDR2 sequences are SGHDT and YYEEEE. CDR3 size: 13 residues. The CDR3 sequence is CASSLVQESPLHF. CDR3 nucleotide sequence: TGTGCCAGCAGCTTGGTTCAGGAGTCACCCCTCCACTTT.